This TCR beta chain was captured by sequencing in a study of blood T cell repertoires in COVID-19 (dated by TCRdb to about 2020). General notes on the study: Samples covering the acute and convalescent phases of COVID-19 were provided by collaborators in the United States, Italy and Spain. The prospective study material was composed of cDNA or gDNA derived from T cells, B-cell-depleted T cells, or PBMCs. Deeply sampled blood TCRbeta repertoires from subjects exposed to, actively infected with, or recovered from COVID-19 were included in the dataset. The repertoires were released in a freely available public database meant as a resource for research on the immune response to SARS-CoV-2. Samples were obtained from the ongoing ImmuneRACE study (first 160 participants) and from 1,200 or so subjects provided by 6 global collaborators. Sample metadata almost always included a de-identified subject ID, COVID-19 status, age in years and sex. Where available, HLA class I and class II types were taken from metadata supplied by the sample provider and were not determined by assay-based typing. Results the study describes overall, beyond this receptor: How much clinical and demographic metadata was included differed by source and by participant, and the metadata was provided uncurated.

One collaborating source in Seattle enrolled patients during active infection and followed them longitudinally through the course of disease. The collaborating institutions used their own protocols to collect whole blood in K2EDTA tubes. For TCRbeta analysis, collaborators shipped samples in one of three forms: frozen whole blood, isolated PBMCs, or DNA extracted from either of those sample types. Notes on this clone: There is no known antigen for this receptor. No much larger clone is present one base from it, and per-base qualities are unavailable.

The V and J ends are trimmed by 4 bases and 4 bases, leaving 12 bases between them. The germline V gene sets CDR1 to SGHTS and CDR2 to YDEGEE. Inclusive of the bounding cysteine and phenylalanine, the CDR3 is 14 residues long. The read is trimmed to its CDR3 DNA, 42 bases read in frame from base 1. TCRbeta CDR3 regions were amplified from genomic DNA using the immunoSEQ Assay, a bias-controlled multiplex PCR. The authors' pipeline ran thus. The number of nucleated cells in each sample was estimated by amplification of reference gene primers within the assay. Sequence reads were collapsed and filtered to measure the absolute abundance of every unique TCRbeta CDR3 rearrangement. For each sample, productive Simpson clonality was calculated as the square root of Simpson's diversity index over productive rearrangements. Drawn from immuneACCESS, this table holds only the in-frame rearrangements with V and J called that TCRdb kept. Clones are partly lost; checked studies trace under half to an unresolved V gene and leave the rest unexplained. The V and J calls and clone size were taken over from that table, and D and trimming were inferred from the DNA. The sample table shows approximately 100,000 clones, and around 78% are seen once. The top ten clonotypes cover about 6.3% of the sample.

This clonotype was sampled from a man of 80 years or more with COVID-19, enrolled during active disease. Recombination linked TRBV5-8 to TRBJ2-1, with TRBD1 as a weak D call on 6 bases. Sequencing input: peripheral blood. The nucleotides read TGTGCCAGCAGCCCCGCTAGGGGGTACAATGAGCAGTTCTTC. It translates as CASSPARGYNEQFF.